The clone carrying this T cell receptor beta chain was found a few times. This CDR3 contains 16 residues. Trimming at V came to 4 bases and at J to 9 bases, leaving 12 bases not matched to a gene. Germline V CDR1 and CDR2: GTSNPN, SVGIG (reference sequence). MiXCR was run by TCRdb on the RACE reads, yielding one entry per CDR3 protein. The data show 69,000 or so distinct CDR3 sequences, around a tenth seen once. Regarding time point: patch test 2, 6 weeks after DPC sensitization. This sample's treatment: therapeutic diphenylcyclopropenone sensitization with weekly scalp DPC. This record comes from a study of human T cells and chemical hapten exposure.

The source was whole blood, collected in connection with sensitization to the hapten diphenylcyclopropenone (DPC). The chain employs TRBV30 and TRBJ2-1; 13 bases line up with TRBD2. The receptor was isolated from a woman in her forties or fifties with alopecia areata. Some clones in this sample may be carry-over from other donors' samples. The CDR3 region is CAWILKGLAGNREQFF. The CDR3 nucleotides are TGTGCCTGGATCCTCAAGGGACTAGCGGGAAACCGTGAGCAGTTCTTC. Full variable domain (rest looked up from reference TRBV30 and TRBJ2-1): SQTIHQWPATLVQPVGSPLSLECTVEGTSNPNLYWYRQAAGRGLQLLFYSVGIGQISSEVPQNLSASRPQDRQFILSSKKLLLSDSGFYLCAWILKGLAGNREQFFGPGTRLTVL.